This TCR beta chain was sequenced during a study of blood T cell repertoires in COVID-19. The CDR3 loop spans 16 amino acids. The ends lost 3 bases at V and 0 bases at J; junction bases unmatched: 5. Germline V CDR1 and CDR2: KGHSH, LQKENI. The repertoire was sequenced with immunoSEQ multiplex PCR; TCRdb's copy has only in-frame clones and lacks some. Found here are around 77,000 clones, around 90% of them singletons; the top ten hold around a sixth. Sequenced material: peripheral blood. The TCR originated in a woman older than 75 with active or convalescent COVID-19. The chain couples TRBV18 to TRBJ2-1; 7 positions match TRBD2. As DNA, the CDR3 is TGTGCCAGCTCACCGCGCGGGGGTTTCTCCTACAATGAGCAGTTCTTC. This translates into CASSPRGGFSYNEQFF.